The clone carrying this T cell receptor beta chain was recorded many times. Its antigen is unknown. This specimen belongs to a study of glioma-infiltrating T cells. Findings of the study overall: CDR3 overlap between tissue and blood was very small. Above-expected tissue-blood divergence occurred in all gliomas, most in low-grade ones.

CDR3 length equals 13 residues. Per the germline V gene, CDR1 is SEHNR and CDR2 is FQNEAQ (reference sequence). The V end was cut by 2 bases, the J end by 6 bases, with 10 bases between. Using RNA template, CDR3s of TCR alpha and beta were amplified with iRepertoire arm-PCR. One-step reverse transcription and amplification started from approximately 100-400 ng of tissue mRNA or PBMC total RNA. Each CDR3 protein gets one entry after TCRdb re-called the multiplex PCR reads with MiXCR. Of 100,000 to 150,000 distinct CDR3 sequences listed, approximately 25% are singletons. This sequence joins TRBV7-9 and TRBJ1-2; a weak D match, TRBD1 (5 bases). Sequenced sample: glioma tissue, nonneoplastic brain tissue, or PBMCs (not recorded which). This receptor was identified in a human donor with low-grade glioma or glioblastoma, undergoing nonglioma brain surgery, or in good health (not recorded which). The CDR3 DNA reads TGTGCCAGCAGCTTATCCAGGGAAAATGGCTACACCTTC. This sequence encodes CASSLSRENGYTF.